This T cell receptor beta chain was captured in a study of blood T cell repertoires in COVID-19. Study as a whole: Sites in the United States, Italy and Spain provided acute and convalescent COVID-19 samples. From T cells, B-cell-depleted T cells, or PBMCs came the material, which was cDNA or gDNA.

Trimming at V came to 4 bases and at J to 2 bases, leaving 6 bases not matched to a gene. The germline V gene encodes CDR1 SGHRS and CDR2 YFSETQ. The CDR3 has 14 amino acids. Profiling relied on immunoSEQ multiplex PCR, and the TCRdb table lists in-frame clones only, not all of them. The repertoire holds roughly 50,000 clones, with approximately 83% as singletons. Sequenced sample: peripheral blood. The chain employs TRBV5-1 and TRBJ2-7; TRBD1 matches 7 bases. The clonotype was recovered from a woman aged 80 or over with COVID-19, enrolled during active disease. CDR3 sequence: CASSLPGQTYEQYF. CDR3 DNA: TGCGCCAGCAGCCTACCGGGACAGACCTACGAGCAGTACTTC. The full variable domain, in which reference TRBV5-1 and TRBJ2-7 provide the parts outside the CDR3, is KAGVTQTPRYLIKTRGQQVTLSCSPISGHRSVSWYQQTPGQGLQFLFEYFSETQRNKGNFPGRFSGRQFSNSRSEMNVSTLELGDSALYLCASSLPGQTYEQYFGPGTRLTVT.